What follows are 9 T cell receptor beta chains derived from one specimen sequenced in a study of cytomegalovirus exposure and HLA in healthy donors. Sequencing used immunoSEQ multiplex PCR; TCRdb keeps in-frame clones, though not all of them. The sample includes approximately 160,000 clones, about 95% of them seen just once. Sequencing was performed on PBMCs. All receptors derive from a woman aged 18-30 years in good health and CMV-seronegative.

The chain joins TRBV9 to TRBJ2-2, with D uncertain. Looked up from germline, CDR1 is SGDLS and CDR2 is YYNGEE. The ends were cut back, 0 bases at V and 4 bases at J, with 4 bases in the middle. The CDR3 sequence is 13 residues long. In DNA form, the CDR3 reads TGTGCCAGCAGCGTAGTTATCACCGGGGAGCTGTTTTTT. This sequence encodes CASSVVITGELFF.

The chain is built from TRBV6-5 and TRBJ1-3; 7 bases agree with TRBD1. This CDR3 region has 13 residues. CDR1 and CDR2 (germline): MNHEY, SVGAGI. With V trimmed by 6 bases and J by 3 bases, 2 bases remained unmatched. The CDR3 bases are TGTGCCAGCAGGGGACAGCTTGGAAACACCATATATTTT. This gives the protein CASRGQLGNTIYF.

The CDR3 is CASSSGQLSNQPQHF. As DNA, the CDR3 is TGTGCCAGCAGCTCAGGACAGCTTAGCAATCAGCCCCAGCATTTT. This chain connects TRBV7-2 to TRBJ1-5; TRBD1 is a possible D gene (6 bases). This CDR3 has 15 amino acids. V was trimmed by 4 bases and J by 0 bases, leaving 10 bases between them. The germline V gene has CDR1 SGHTA and CDR2 FQGNSA.

Here the CDR3 DNA reads TGTGCCAGCAGCTCCGGGACAGTGAACACTGAAGCTTTCTTT. This codes for CASSSGTVNTEAFF. V gene TRBV9 combines with J gene TRBJ1-1, with 7 positions matching TRBD1. Germline CDR1 SGDLS, CDR2 YYNGEE. After removal of 4 bases from V and 0 bases from J, the junction contained 3 bases not matched to a gene. The CDR3 covers 14 residues.

This clone was seen a few times. CDR3: CASSSIGNTIYF. DNA of the CDR3: TGTGCCAGCAGCTCCATTGGAAACACCATATATTTT. The chain recombines TRBV11-2 with TRBJ1-3; no clear D gene. This CDR3 is built from 12 residues. The ends were cut back, 4 bases at V and 3 bases at J, with 4 bases in the middle. The germline CDR1 and CDR2 sequences are SGHAT and FQNNGV.

V and J are TRBV5-1 and TRBJ2-7; possibly TRBD1 for D (6 bases). The V gene's germline CDR1 is SGHRS and CDR2 YFSETQ. The ends were cut back, 4 bases at V and 7 bases at J, with 21 bases in the middle. CDR3 size: 15 residues. CDR3 residues: CASSQQGPPGTEQYF. As DNA, the CDR3 is TGCGCCAGCAGCCAGCAGGGGCCTCCTGGTACGGAGCAGTACTTC.

V gene TRBV6-5 combines with J gene TRBJ1-2, with D unclear. Germline CDR1 and CDR2: MNHEY and SVGAGI. The CDR3 is made up of 15 amino acids. The V and J ends lost 2 bases and 0 bases respectively, with 10 bases between them. For the CDR3, the DNA is TGTGCCAGCAGTTACGGCCCGGGTACTAACTATGGCTACACCTTC. Its translation is CASSYGPGTNYGYTF.

The genes are TRBV4-3 and TRBJ2-1; a possible D gene is TRBD1 (5 bases). This CDR3 has 13 residues. Germline V gene sequence: CDR1 LGHNA, CDR2 YSLEER. V gave up 1 base and J gave up 8 bases, with 9 bases separating them. The CDR3 region has the DNA TGCGCCAGCAGCCAAGCTAGGGGTTATGAGCAGTTCTTC. This encodes CASSQARGYEQFF.

In its sample, this clone was seen a few times. The V and J genes are TRBV18 and TRBJ1-5; D ambiguous. The CDR3 runs 13 residues. Germline assignment: CDR1 KGHSH and CDR2 LQKENI. Between the trimmed V and J ends, which lost 3 bases and 5 bases, there was a span of 8 bases. CDR3 DNA sequence: TGTGCCAGCTCACCGGGAGAGCATCAGCCCCAGCATTTT. It specifies CASSPGEHQPQHF.